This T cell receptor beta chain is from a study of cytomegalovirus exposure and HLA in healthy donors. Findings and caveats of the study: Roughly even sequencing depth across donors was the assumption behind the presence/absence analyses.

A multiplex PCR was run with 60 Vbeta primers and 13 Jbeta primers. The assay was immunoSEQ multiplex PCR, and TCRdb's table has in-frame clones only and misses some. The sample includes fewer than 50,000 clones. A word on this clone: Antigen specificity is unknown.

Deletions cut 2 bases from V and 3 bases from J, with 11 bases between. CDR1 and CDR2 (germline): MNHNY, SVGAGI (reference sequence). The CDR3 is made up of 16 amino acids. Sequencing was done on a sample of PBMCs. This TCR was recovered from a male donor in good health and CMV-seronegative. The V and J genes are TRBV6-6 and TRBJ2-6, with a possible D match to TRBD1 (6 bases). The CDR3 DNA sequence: TGTGCCAGCAGTTACCCATCAGGGGATGGGGCCAACGTCCTGACTTTC. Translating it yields CASSYPSGDGANVLTF.